The source of this T cell receptor beta chain is a study of cytomegalovirus exposure and HLA in healthy donors. Whole-study results and caveats: Listed as cytomegalovirus-associated were over 150 TCR beta chains. The majority of TCR sequences were rare, yet some public TCRs appeared in many donors.

CDR1 is PRHDT and CDR2 is FYEKMQ in the germline V gene (reference sequence). V lost 5 bases, J lost 5 bases, and 11 bases stayed unmatched. The CDR3 length is 17 residues. Remarks on this clone: Its antigen remains unknown.

Sequencing was performed with immunoSEQ multiplex PCR; in TCRdb, only in-frame clones are kept and a portion is missing. The data contain 350,000 or so clones, 86% of them singletons. This clonotype originated in a woman aged 18 to 35 in good health and CMV-seronegative. The V gene is TRBV13, the J gene TRBJ2-2, with 10 bases identical to TRBD2. Sequencing was performed on PBMCs. CDR3 bases: TGTGCCAGCAGCCCAAGAAGCGGGAGGGCCTTAACCGGGGAGCTGTTTTTT. Its protein product is CASSPRSGRALTGELFF.